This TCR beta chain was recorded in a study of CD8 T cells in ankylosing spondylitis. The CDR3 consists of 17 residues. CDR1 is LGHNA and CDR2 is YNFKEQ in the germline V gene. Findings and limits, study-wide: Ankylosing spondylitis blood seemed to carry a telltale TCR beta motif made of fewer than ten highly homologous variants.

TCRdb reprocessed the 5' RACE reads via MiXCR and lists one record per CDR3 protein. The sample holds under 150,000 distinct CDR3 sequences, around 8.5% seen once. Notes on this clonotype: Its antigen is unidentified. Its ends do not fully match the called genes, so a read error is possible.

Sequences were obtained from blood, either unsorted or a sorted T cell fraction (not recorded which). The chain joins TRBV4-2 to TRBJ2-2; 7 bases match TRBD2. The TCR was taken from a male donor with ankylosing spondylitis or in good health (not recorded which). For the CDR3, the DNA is TGTGCCAGCAGCCTCCGAAGAGGCGGGAGAGCCCCCGGGGACCTGTTTTTT. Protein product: CASSLRRGGRAPGDLFF.